The present entry profiles one T cell receptor beta chain with its context. Its antigen is as yet unknown. In preparing the TRB cDNA libraries, 5' RACE with UMI labels was used. Reanalyzing the 5' RACE reads, TCRdb keeps one entry per CDR3 protein, without DNA. The table lists 100,000 or so distinct CDR3 sequences. These data come from a study of CXCR3-negative and CXCR3-positive naive CD8 T cells. Notes on the study in general: TRB CDR3s were more hydrophobic in CXCR3-positive than in CXCR3-negative naive cells.

Germline CDR1 reads DFQATT; CDR2 reads SNEGSKA (reference sequence). This CDR3 contains 15 residues. The chain joins TRBV20-1 to TRBJ2-7; TCRdb picks TRBD1, but there is no DNA to check that call. The clonotype originates from a human donor in good health. Some clones in this sample may be carry-over from other donors' samples. The sequencing sample was made of naive CXCR3+ CD8+ T cells from blood. Described subset: CD45RO-CCR7+CD27+CD95- naive CD8+ T cells expressing CXCR3 (TNR3+). The CDR3 spells CSARDWDRGIHEQYF.